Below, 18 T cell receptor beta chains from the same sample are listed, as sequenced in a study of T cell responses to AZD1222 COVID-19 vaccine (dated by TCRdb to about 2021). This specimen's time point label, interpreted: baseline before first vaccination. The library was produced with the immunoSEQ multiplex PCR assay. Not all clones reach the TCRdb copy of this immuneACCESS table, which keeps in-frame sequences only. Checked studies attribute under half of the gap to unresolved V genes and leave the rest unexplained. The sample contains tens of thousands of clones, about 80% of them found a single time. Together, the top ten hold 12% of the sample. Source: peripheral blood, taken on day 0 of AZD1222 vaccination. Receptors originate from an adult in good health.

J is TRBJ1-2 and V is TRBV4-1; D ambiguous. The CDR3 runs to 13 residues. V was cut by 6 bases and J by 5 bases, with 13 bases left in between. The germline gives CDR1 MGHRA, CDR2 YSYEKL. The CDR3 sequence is CASRLESTYGYTF. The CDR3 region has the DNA TGCGCCAGCAGACTGGAAAGCACATATGGCTACACCTTC.

The CDR3 sequence is CASSRKDSNEQFF. CDR3 in DNA: TGTGCCAGCAGCCGCAAGGACAGCAATGAGCAGTTCTTC. This chain connects TRBV7-9 to TRBJ2-1; D may be TRBD1 (6 bases). Trimming stripped 5 bases from V and 6 bases from J, with 11 bases between. The germline V gene encodes CDR1 SEHNR and CDR2 FQNEAQ (reference sequence). There are 13 residues in the CDR3.

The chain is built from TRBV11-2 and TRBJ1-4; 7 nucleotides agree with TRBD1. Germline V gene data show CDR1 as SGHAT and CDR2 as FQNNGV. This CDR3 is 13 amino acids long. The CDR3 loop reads CAGGEGAEEKLFF. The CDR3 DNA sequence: TGTGCGGGGGGCGAGGGGGCGGAAGAAAAACTGTTTTTT.

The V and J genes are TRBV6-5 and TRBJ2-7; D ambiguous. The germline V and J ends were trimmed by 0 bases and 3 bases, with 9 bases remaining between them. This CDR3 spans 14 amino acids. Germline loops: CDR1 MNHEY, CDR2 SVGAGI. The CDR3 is CASSYSSSLYEQYF. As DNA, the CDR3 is TGTGCCAGCAGTTACTCCTCCTCTCTCTACGAGCAGTACTTC.

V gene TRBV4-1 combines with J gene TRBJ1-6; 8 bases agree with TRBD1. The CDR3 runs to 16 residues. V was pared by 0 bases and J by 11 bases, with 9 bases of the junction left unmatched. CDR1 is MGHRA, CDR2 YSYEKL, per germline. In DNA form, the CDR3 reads TGCGCCAGCAGCCAAGAACCCTCAGGGGGCAAGACACCCCTCCACTTT. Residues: CASSQEPSGGKTPLHF.

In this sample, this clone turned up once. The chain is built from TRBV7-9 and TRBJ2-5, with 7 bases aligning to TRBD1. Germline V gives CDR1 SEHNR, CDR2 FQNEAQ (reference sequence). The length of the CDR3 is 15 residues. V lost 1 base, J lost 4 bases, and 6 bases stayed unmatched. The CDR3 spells CASSLDRGLRETQYF. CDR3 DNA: TGTGCCAGCAGCTTAGACAGGGGTCTTCGAGAGACCCAGTACTTC.

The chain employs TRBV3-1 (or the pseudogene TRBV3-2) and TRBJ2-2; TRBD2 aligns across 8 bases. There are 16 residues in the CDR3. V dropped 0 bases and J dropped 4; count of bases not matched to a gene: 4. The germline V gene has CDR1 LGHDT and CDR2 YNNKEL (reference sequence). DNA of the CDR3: TGTGCCAGCAGCCAAGACGGCGGGGGGCCCACCGGGGAGCTGTTTTTT. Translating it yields CASSQDGGGPTGELFF.

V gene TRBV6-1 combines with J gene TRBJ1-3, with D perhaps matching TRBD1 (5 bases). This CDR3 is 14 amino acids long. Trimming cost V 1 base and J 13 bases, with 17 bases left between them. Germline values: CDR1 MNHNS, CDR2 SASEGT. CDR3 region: CASSEGGTRDRIYF. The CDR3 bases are TGTGCCAGCAGTGAAGGGGGGACCCGGGACCGGATATATTTT.

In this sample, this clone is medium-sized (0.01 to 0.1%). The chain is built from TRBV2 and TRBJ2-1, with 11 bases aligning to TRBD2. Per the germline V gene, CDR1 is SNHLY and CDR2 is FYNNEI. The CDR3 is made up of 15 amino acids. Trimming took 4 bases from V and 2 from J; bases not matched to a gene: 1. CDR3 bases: TGTGCCAGCAGTGCGGGACTAGCGGCCTACAATGAGCAGTTCTTC. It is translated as CASSAGLAAYNEQFF.

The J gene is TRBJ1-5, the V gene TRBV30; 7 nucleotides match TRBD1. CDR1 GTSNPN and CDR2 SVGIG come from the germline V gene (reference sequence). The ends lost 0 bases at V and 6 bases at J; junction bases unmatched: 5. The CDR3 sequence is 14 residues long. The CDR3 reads CAWSVTAGGQPQHF. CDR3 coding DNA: TGTGCCTGGAGTGTAACGGCAGGGGGTCAGCCCCAGCATTTT.

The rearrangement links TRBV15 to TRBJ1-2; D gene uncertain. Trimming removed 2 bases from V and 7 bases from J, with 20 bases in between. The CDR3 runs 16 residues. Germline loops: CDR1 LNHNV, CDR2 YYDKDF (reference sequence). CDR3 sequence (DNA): TGTGCCACCAGCAGAACCTCCCGGTCTGGCGTCCGTGGCTACACCTTC. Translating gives CATSRTSRSGVRGYTF.

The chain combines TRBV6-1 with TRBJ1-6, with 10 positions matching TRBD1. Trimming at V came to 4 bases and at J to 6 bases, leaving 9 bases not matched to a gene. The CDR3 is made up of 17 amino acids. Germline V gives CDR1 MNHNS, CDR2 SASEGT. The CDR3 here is CASSGPGTGVTNSPLHF. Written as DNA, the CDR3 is TGTGCCAGCAGTGGCCCCGGGACAGGGGTTACTAATTCACCCCTCCACTTT.

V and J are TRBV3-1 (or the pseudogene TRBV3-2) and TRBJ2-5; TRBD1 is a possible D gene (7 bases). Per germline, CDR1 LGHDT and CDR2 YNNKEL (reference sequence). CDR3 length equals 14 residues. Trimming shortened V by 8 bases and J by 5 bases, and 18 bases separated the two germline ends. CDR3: CASAPVRGVETQYF. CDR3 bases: TGTGCCAGCGCCCCGGTCAGGGGGGTGGAGACCCAGTACTTC.

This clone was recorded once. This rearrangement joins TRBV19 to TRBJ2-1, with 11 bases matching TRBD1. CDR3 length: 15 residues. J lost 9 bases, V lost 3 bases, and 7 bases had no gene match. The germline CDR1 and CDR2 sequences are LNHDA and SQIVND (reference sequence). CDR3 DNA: TGTGCCAGTAGTATCCGGGACAGGGGGGCGGTTGAGCAGTTCTTC. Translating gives CASSIRDRGAVEQFF.

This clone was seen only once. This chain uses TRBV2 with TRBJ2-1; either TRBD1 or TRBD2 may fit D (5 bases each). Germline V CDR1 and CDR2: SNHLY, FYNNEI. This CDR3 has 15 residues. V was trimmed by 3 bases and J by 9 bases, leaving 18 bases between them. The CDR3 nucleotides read TGTGCCAGCAGTGAGGCATTGGCGAGGGGCGGTGAGCAGTTCTTC. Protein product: CASSEALARGGEQFF.

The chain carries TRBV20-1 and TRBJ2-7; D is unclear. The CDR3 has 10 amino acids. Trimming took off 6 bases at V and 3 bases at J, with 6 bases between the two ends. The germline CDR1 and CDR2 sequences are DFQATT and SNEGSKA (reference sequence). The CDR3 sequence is CSALYYEQYF. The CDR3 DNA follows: TGCAGTGCATTGTACTACGAGCAGTACTTC.

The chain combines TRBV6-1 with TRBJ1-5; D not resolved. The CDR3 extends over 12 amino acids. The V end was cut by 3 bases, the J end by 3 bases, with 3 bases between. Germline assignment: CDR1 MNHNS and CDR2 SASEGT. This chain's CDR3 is CASSDLNQPQHF. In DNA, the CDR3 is TGTGCCAGCAGTGACCTCAATCAGCCCCAGCATTTT.

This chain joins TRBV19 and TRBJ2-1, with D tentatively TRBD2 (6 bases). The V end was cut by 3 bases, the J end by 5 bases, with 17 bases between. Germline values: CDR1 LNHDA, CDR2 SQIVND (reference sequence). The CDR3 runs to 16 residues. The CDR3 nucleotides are TGTGCCAGTAGTATTTGGGCGGGAATTGCGGACAATGAGCAGTTCTTC. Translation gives CASSIWAGIADNEQFF.